The 5 T cell receptor beta chains reported below all come from one sample, sequenced in a study of control samples from healthy donors and cancer patients. The assay was immunoSEQ multiplex PCR, and TCRdb's table has in-frame clones only and misses some. The profile shows approximately 180,000 clones, approximately 94% of them singletons. Sequencing was done on a sample of blood. These TCRs come from a woman between 18 and 29 years old in good health.

The chain combines TRBV13 with TRBJ2-3; no definite D call. Germline V gene lookup returns CDR1 PRHDT and CDR2 FYEKMQ (reference sequence). The CDR3 has 14 residues. Between the trimmed V and J ends, which lost 5 bases and 6 bases, there was a span of 15 bases. The chain's CDR3 is CASSPDPLGDTQYF. The CDR3 DNA sequence: TGTGCCAGCAGCCCGGACCCTCTCGGGGATACGCAGTATTTT.

The V call is TRBV6-5, the J call TRBJ2-5; D gene ambiguous. V was clipped by 4 bases and J by 2 bases, with 8 bases between them. This CDR3 has 13 residues. Germline CDR1 and CDR2: MNHEY and SVGAGI. CDR3 region: CASSLRMQETQYF. In DNA form, the CDR3 reads TGTGCCAGCAGTTTGCGGATGCAAGAGACCCAGTACTTC.

This chain links TRBV6-5 with TRBJ1-3; TRBD1 might be the D (6 bases). The germline gives CDR1 MNHEY, CDR2 SVGAGI. This CDR3 region has 16 residues. V lost 0 bases, J lost 2 bases, and 11 bases lay in between. The CDR3 DNA sequence: TGTGCCAGCAGTTACTCGAATTACAGGGCTGGAAACACCATATATTTT. Its translation is CASSYSNYRAGNTIYF.

The chain combines TRBV15 with TRBJ1-5; 7 positions match TRBD1. Trimming cost V 0 bases and J 2 bases; bases outside gene matches: 1. The length of the CDR3 is 15 residues. The germline CDR1 and CDR2 sequences are LNHNV and YYDKDF (reference sequence). DNA of the CDR3: TGTGCCACCAGCAGAGACGACAGGGGCAATCAGCCCCAGCATTTT. Its translation: CATSRDDRGNQPQHF.

The chain has TRBV7-9 and TRBJ2-1; D gene unclear. CDR3 length: 13 residues. Trimming removed 3 bases at V and 8 bases at J, with 11 bases between. CDR1 is SEHNR, CDR2 FQNEAQ, per germline (reference sequence). The CDR3 is CASSLIVGDEQFF. CDR3 coding DNA: TGTGCCAGCAGCTTGATAGTTGGGGATGAGCAGTTCTTC.